This record looks at one T cell receptor beta chain sequence and its context. The data were obtained in a study of T cells in localized non-small cell lung cancer. The repertoire was sequenced with immunoSEQ multiplex PCR; TCRdb's copy has only in-frame clones and lacks some. Counted here are about 28,000 clones, about 90% occurring once; the ten biggest clones make up 2.5% to 3%. The CDR3 has 11 residues. Germline V lookup: CDR1 SGHNT, CDR2 YENEEA. V was shortened by 4 bases and J by 3 bases, with 0 bases between the two germline ends. Source: peripheral blood, taken before any cancer treatment. The chain employs TRBV11-3 and TRBJ2-2; D is uncertain. This TCR came from a woman between 18 and 50 years old with stage I lung adenocarcinoma. The CDR3 reads CASSYTGELFF. The CDR3 DNA sequence: TGTGCCAGCAGCTACACCGGGGAGCTGTTTTTT.